The 5 T cell receptor beta chains below come from one sample, sequenced in a study of shared clonotypes between healthy human individuals. Sequencing was performed with immunoSEQ multiplex PCR; in TCRdb, only in-frame clones are kept and a portion is missing. In the table there are some 1.5 million clones, approximately 97% of which are singletons. Sequencing was carried out using naive CD4+ T cells sorted from blood. The subset denotes: CD45RA+ positively selected. Receptor source: a man aged 25-45 years in good health.

The chain employs TRBV5-1 and TRBJ2-1; no firm D call. Per the germline V gene, CDR1 is SGHRS and CDR2 is YFSETQ. Trimming left V 5 bases short and J 5 bases short, with 14 bases between. The CDR3 consists of 14 residues. Here the CDR3 DNA reads TGCGCCAGCAGAATTTTTGAGATACACAATGAGCAGTTCTTC. Its protein product is CASRIFEIHNEQFF.

The chain combines TRBV2 with TRBJ2-1, with D tentatively TRBD1 or TRBD2 (5 bases each). The CDR3 contains 14 residues. CDR1 is SNHLY, CDR2 FYNNEI, per germline. The V and J ends lost 1 base and 6 bases respectively, with 10 bases between them. DNA for the CDR3: TGTGCCAGCAGTGAAGACGGGGCCCTCAATGAGCAGTTCTTC. Amino acid sequence: CASSEDGALNEQFF.

In regard to this clone: Different DNA sequences within this sample yield the same CDR3. This chain connects TRBV7-9 to TRBJ2-1; 15 nucleotides agree with TRBD2. This CDR3 comprises 16 residues. The V gene end was trimmed by 4 bases and the J gene end by 4 bases; junction bases not matched to a gene: 2. Germline V lookup: CDR1 SEHNR, CDR2 FQNEAQ (reference sequence). CDR3 amino acids: CASSSGTSGRYNEQFF. The CDR3 nucleotides are TGTGCCAGCAGCTCCGGGACTAGCGGGAGGTACAATGAGCAGTTCTTC.

This rearrangement joins TRBV27 to TRBJ2-1, with 14 bases that match TRBD2. The trim removed 4 bases at V and 2 bases at J, leaving 10 bases unmatched. The V gene's germline CDR1 is MNHEY and CDR2 SMNVEV (reference sequence). The CDR3 has 19 residues. The CDR3 bases are TGTGCCAGCAGTTCTCGTTCCCCGGGACTAGCGGGAGCCTACAATGAGCAGTTCTTC. It translates to CASSSRSPGLAGAYNEQFF.

V is TRBV7-2 and J is TRBJ2-7, with D maybe TRBD2 (5 bases). CDR3 length: 15 residues. Trimming stripped 2 bases from V and 4 bases from J, with 15 bases between. The germline V gene encodes CDR1 SGHTA and CDR2 FQGNSA. The CDR3 is CASSLTGRAQYEQYF. The DNA of the CDR3 is TGTGCCAGCAGCTTAACGGGAAGAGCCCAATACGAGCAGTACTTC.